These 2 T cell receptor beta chains share one sample of origin, sequenced in a study of T cell repertoires in aging, cancer and after chemotherapy. A mixed TRB-A/B primer pool amplified rearranged TRB by multiplex touch-down PCR. TCRdb re-derived calls from the multiplex PCR reads in MiXCR, one entry per CDR3 protein. The sample holds several thousand distinct CDR3 sequences, roughly 46% seen once. TCR beta rearrangements were amplified from peripheral blood genomic DNA. Sequenced sample: blood. The receptors were gathered from a human donor with a solid tumor.

The chain combines TRBV6-1 with TRBJ1-5; D call uncertain. The CDR3 has 15 residues. Trimming left V 2 bases short and J 0 bases short, with 8 bases between. Germline values: CDR1 MNHNS, CDR2 SASEGT. This CDR3 is CASSENLYSNQPQHF. CDR3 coding DNA: TGTGCCAGCAGTGAAAACCTTTATAGCAATCAGCCCCAGCATTTT.

This clonotype has only a few counts. The DNA for the CDR3 is TGCAGCGTTGAAGATCGGGGGGGCCGCTATGGCTACACCTTC. Its translation is CSVEDRGGRYGYTF. The chain has TRBV29-1 and TRBJ1-2, with D possibly matching TRBD1 (6 bases). V was shortened by 0 bases and J by 4 bases, with 12 bases between the two germline ends. This CDR3 is 14 amino acids long. CDR1 and CDR2 (germline): SQVTM, ANQGSEA. Together with reference TRBV29-1 and TRBJ1-2, the CDR3 gives the full variable domain: SAVISQKPSRDICQRGTSLTIQCQVDSQVTMMFWYRQQPGQSLTLIATANQGSEATYESGFVIDKFPISRPNLTFSTLTVSNMSPEDSSIYLCSVEDRGGRYGYTFGSGTRLTVV.